This T cell receptor beta chain came from a study of shared clonotypes between healthy human individuals (dated by TCRdb to 2019 to 2021). For the wider study: A couple of women and three men aged 18 to 49 years were included in the cohort. Per donor, three plates each were used for CD4 naive and CD4 memory, two for CD8 naive, and one for CD8 memory. Blood TCR repertoires of several healthy adults were deeply sequenced to estimate repertoire size and the extent of clonotype sharing between individuals. To increase sequencing depth and limit assay-specific biases, different laboratories used diverse techniques to prepare libraries and sequence TCR repertoires. Between about 0.8 and 8.9 billion PBMCs per donor were obtained by leukapheresis. The study at large found these results: Clonotypes shared by all four sorted-subset donors showed higher generation probabilities than non-shared clonotypes. Rarefaction of sorted-subset datasets indicated incomplete sequencing despite the large sequencing depth. Only blood was sampled, and tissue TCR repertoires likely differ from those in blood. Sharing across a few donors was observed for about 5% of naive CD4, 3% to 3.5% of naive CD8, roughly 2.4% of memory CD4, and less than 0.45% of memory CD8 clonotypes. Because the study included only a small number of donors, the genetic and exposure-history diversity represented was limited. Naive subsets generally had larger estimated clonotype richness than memory subsets. Based on pairwise subsampling, the degree of clonotype sharing among donors was expected to be affected by sequencing depth.

Using the deep immunoSEQ assay, multiplex PCR amplified TCR CDR3 regions from genomic DNA. Genomic DNA extracted from each cell subset was distributed evenly over all wells of several immunoSEQ 96-well plates, and each plate served as one replicate. For sorted subsets, each replicate PCR was loaded with 150 to 250 ng genomic DNA, equivalent to some 27,000 T cell genomes. Purified libraries were measured with a Qubit 3.0 fluorometer, size-checked on a Bioanalyzer 2100, and measured again with the KAPA Library Quantification kit. Every immunoSEQ 96-well plate was sequenced on a separate single-read 150-cycle Illumina NextSeq 550 flow cell. Per the authors' processing: Because only junctional sequences without quality scores were contained in the immunoSEQ output, filtering matching that applied to full-length reads could not be performed. Sequences were annotated with PyIR, a Python wrapper for IgBLAST v1.9, and V/J genes and CDR3 were assigned using IMGT germline references. Reads with weak V/J assignments (E-value above 1e-6), missing CDR3, stop codons, out-of-frame junctions, or ambiguous translated residues were removed. V3J clonotypes were defined as sequences sharing an identical inferred V gene, J gene, and CDR3 amino acid sequence. To compute the percentage overlap between repertoires, the number of shared unique clonotypes was divided by the size of the smaller repertoire. Richness of each repertoire was evaluated using RTK rarefaction, the Chao1 estimator, and Recon v2.1 estimates of unobserved clonotypes. For all TCRbeta clonotypes obtained by the gDNA method from four donors, generation probabilities were computed with OLGA. TCRdb carries this immuneACCESS record with in-frame sequences only. Its versions omit some clonotypes, under half of them owing to an unresolved V gene in the studies checked, with the rest unexplained. That table supplies the V and J calls and clone size; D and trimming were determined from the DNA. The sample profile shows 2.3 million or so clones; approximately 93% of them were found once. The top ten constitute 0.35% to 0.45% of the sample.

CDR1 SNHLY and CDR2 FYNNEI were looked up in the germline V gene. Deletion took 5 bases off V and 8 bases off J, with a span of 16 bases between the germline ends. The CDR3 holds 14 amino acids from the cysteine to the phenylalanine. Here the CDR3 DNA is all that survives: 42 bases in frame from base 1. Comment on this clone: Its cognate antigen has yet to be identified. No clone much larger than this one lies a single base away; base qualities are absent.

The donors were healthy, HIV-negative adults with no recently reported acute infections or vaccinations. All donors were Caucasian adults living in Nashville, Tennessee, USA. CD4+ T cells were enriched by magnetic negative selection, after which naive cells were positively selected on CD45RA and the negative fraction was taken as the memory subset. After blood collection by leukapheresis, PBMCs were isolated using Ficoll-Histopaque density gradient centrifugation and then cryopreserved in the vapor phase of liquid nitrogen. Purity and quantity of every magnetically sorted T cell population were checked by analytical flow cytometry. Each sorted fraction had its genomic DNA isolated and then quantified by UV absorbance on a Nanodrop 2000c.

This sequence originates from a man younger than 35 in good health. Some clones in this sample may be carry-over from other donors' samples. Material for sequencing was naive CD4+ T cells from PBMCs. This sample's cell subset or site label indicates: CD45RA+ positively selected. The chain was built from TRBV2 and TRBJ2-1, with TRBD2 perhaps the D gene, on 5 matching bases. DNA sequence: TGTGCCAGCAGTCAAAGCCGAGGGCCTGATGAGCAGTTCTTC. It translates as CASSQSRGPDEQFF.